The present entry profiles one T cell receptor beta chain with its context. What it binds is unknown. This specimen comes from a study of T cells in Graves' hyperthyroidism and ophthalmopathy. Study findings and constraints: Ophthalmopathy was told apart from stable hyperthyroidism by a 13 V-J model.

Amplified TCR beta CDR3 regions derived from RNA transcripts. The TCR CDR3 was amplified in a first-round RT-PCR using the HTBI primer set. TCRdb re-derived calls from the multiplex PCR reads in MiXCR, one entry per CDR3 protein. The table has about 720,000 distinct CDR3 sequences, around 20% seen once; the top ten hold 16%. Patients aged 18 to 65 with hyperthyroidism were newly diagnosed, with duration under 2 months. The CDR3 has 13 amino acids. Germline V gene lookup returns CDR1 WNHNN and CDR2 SYGVQD (reference sequence). V was pared by 7 bases and J by 2 bases, with 10 bases between. The TCR sequence derives from a woman between 45 and 60 years old with Graves' hyperthyroidism that later progressed to Graves' ophthalmopathy. This chain joins TRBV10-1 and TRBJ2-3; D tentatively reads TRBD1 or TRBD2 (5 bases each). The specimen was blood. CDR3 coding DNA: TGCGCCAGCAAGGGACCAAACACAGATACGCAGTATTTT. As protein: CASKGPNTDTQYF.